One and the same sample provided the 24 T cell receptor beta chains below, sequenced in a study of regulatory dendritic cells for organ transplantation. Some clones are missing from TCRdb's copy, which holds only in-frame ones; the method was immunoSEQ multiplex PCR. In the table there are about 11,000 clones, roughly 71% of which are singletons. No cognate antigen is known for these TCRs. CFSE-labeled sorted T cells met regulatory or mature dendritic cells for 4 to 6 days. Sequencing used memory CD4+ T cells from blood cultured with regulatory dendritic cells. The subset here: CD45RO+ memory T cells. The receptors shown here come from a human donor in good health.

This chain uses TRBV4-1 with TRBJ2-7; 13 bases agree with TRBD2. V trimming: 3 bases; J trimming: 6 bases; junction bases outside the gene matches: 8. The CDR3 runs to 16 residues. Germline lookup yields CDR1 MGHRA and CDR2 YSYEKL. The CDR3 here is CASSHVGLAGASEQYF. The CDR3 DNA reads as TGCGCCAGCAGCCACGTCGGACTAGCGGGAGCCTCCGAGCAGTACTTC.

The chain links TRBV4-3 to TRBJ1-3; no firm D call. V was shortened by 0 bases and J by 4 bases, with 16 bases between the two germline ends. CDR1 is LGHNA and CDR2 is YSLEER in the germline V gene. The CDR3 totals 17 residues. CDR3 in DNA: TGCGCCAGCAGCCAAGATTTAGCTATTTCGAGAGGAAACACCATATATTTT. Translated, it gives CASSQDLAISRGNTIYF.

The chain has TRBV25-1 and TRBJ1-2; D call uncertain. Trimming left V 5 bases short and J 8 bases short, with 12 bases between. The CDR3 is 12 amino acids. CDR1 MGHDK and CDR2 SYGVNS come from the germline V gene. The CDR3 DNA is TGTGCCAGCAGTACAGACCGGAGGGGCTACACCTTC. This translates into CASSTDRRGYTF.

This clone turned up a few times. V gene TRBV5-1 combines with J gene TRBJ1-6; D may be TRBD1 (5 bases). The CDR3 spans 13 residues. Germline loops: CDR1 SGHRS, CDR2 YFSETQ. V lost 2 bases, J lost 7 bases, and 7 bases lay in between. The CDR3 loop reads CASSFWTNSPLHF. The CDR3 DNA is TGCGCCAGCAGCTTTTGGACAAATTCACCCCTCCACTTT. Drawing the rest from reference TRBV5-1 and TRBJ1-6, the complete variable domain is KAGVTQTPRYLIKTRGQQVTLSCSPISGHRSVSWYQQTPGQGLQFLFEYFSETQRNKGNFPGRFSGRQFSNSRSEMNVSTLELGDSALYLCASSFWTNSPLHFGNGTRLTVT.

This chain uses TRBV2 with TRBJ2-1; D is uncertain. The germline V gene has CDR1 SNHLY and CDR2 FYNNEI. Trimming took 4 bases from V and 9 from J, leaving 10 bases between them. CDR3 length: 12 amino acids. The chain's CDR3 is CASSVRGIEQFF. The CDR3 DNA is TGTGCCAGCAGTGTGCGAGGAATTGAGCAGTTCTTC. Using reference TRBV2 and TRBJ2-1 for the parts outside the CDR3, the full variable domain is EPEVTQTPSHQVTQMGQEVILRCVPISNHLYFYWYRQILGQKVEFLVSFYNNEISEKSEIFDDQFSVERPDGSNFTLKIRSTKLEDSAMYFCASSVRGIEQFFGPGTRLTVL.

The chain uses TRBV7-8 and TRBJ2-5; D may be TRBD2 (6 bases). The CDR3 consists of 18 residues. Per germline, CDR1 SGHVS and CDR2 FQNEAQ. V lost 2 bases and J 2 bases, leaving 21 bases between the germline ends. CDR3 region: CASSLPRDWEFFQETQYF. The DNA for the CDR3 is TGTGCCAGCAGCTTACCCCGGGACTGGGAGTTTTTTCAAGAGACCCAGTACTTC.

The chain has TRBV6-6 and TRBJ2-7; unclear D gene. Trimming removed 1 base at V and 6 bases at J, with 13 bases between. The CDR3 has 14 amino acids. The germline gives CDR1 MNHNY, CDR2 SVGAGI (reference sequence). Written as DNA, the CDR3 is TGTGCCAGCAGTTACTTAATTGACAACAGCGAGCAGTACTTC. It is translated as CASSYLIDNSEQYF.

The chain has TRBV7-3 and TRBJ2-5; 10 nucleotides line up with TRBD2. V trimming: 3 bases; J trimming: 5 bases; junction bases outside the gene matches: 6. There are 15 residues in the CDR3. The V gene's germline CDR1 is SGHTA and CDR2 FQGTGA. The CDR3 reads CASSFQAGGLETQYF. The CDR3, as DNA: TGTGCCAGCAGCTTTCAAGCGGGGGGGTTGGAGACCCAGTACTTC. The whole variable domain, filled in from reference TRBV7-3 and TRBJ2-5, reads GAGVSQTPSNKVTEKGKYVELRCDPISGHTALYWYRQSLGQGPEFLIYFQGTGAADDSGLPNDRFFAVRPEGSVSTLKIQRTERGDSAVYLCASSFQAGGLETQYFGPGTRLLVL.

V gene TRBV27 combines with J gene TRBJ2-7; 7 bases are shared with TRBD2. Germline V gives CDR1 MNHEY, CDR2 SMNVEV (reference sequence). The CDR3 has 13 residues. The V and J ends lost 8 bases and 1 base, in that order; junction bases with no gene match: 5. The CDR3 protein is CASRLGGSYEQYF. CDR3 sequence (DNA): TGTGCCAGCCGACTGGGGGGGTCCTACGAGCAGTACTTC.

This clone occurred a few times. The chain uses TRBV2 and TRBJ1-3; D might be TRBD1 (5 bases). Trimming removed 7 bases at V and 0 bases at J, with 19 bases between. The CDR3 is made up of 17 amino acids. Germline-derived CDR1 and CDR2 are SNHLY and FYNNEI. The CDR3 DNA reads TGTGCCAGCAAGGTCGGACACGACCTTTCCTCTGGAAACACCATATATTTT. Protein: CASKVGHDLSSGNTIYF.

The chain is built from TRBV29-1 and TRBJ2-1; TRBD1 matches 7 bases. Germline V lookup: CDR1 SQVTM, CDR2 ANQGSEA. V lost 4 bases to trimming and J lost 3 bases; unmatched junction nucleotides: 6. The CDR3 totals 14 residues. The CDR3 DNA reads as TGCAGCGTTGTTGGGCAGGGGGACTACAATGAGCAGTTCTTC. Translating gives CSVVGQGDYNEQFF.

The gene calls are TRBV7-2 and TRBJ2-6, with D tentatively TRBD1 (5 bases). V was pared by 2 bases and J by 0 bases, with 8 bases between. The CDR3 has 16 residues. Germline CDR1 SGHTA, CDR2 FQGNSA. Written as DNA, the CDR3 is TGTGCCAGCAGCTTATTTCAGGGCTCTGGGGCCAACGTCCTGACTTTC. This gives the protein CASSLFQGSGANVLTF. Based on the CDR3 plus reference TRBV7-2 and TRBJ2-6, the full variable domain is GAGVSQSPSNKVTEKGKDVELRCDPISGHTALYWYRQSLGQGLEFLIYFQGNSAPDKSGLPSDRFSAERTGGSVSTLTIQRTQQEDSAVYLCASSLFQGSGANVLTFGAGSRLTVL.

The V gene is TRBV19, the J gene TRBJ2-7, with 8 nucleotides matching TRBD1. The ends lost 7 bases at V and 3 bases at J; junction bases unmatched: 8. Germline loops: CDR1 LNHDA, CDR2 SQIVND (reference sequence). The CDR3 contains 14 residues. The CDR3 sequence: CASNRGQAYYEQYF. The CDR3 nucleotides read TGTGCCAGTAACCGGGGACAGGCCTACTACGAGCAGTACTTC.

The V and J genes are TRBV5-6 and TRBJ1-2, with TRBD1 matching 7 bases. Germline CDR1 SGHDT, CDR2 YYEEEE. V was pared by 4 bases and J by 8 bases, with 17 bases of the junction left unmatched. The CDR3 length is 16 residues. The DNA for the CDR3 is TGTGCCAGCAGCCAATTCAGCCGGGACAGCTTGGAGGGCTACACCTTC. Protein product: CASSQFSRDSLEGYTF.

The rearrangement links TRBV6-1 to TRBJ1-2, with D unclear. The CDR3 extends over 12 amino acids. Trimming cost V 6 bases and J 0 bases, with 5 bases left between them. The germline CDR1 and CDR2 sequences are MNHNS and SASEGT. This CDR3 reads CASSPANYGYTF. The CDR3 DNA is TGTGCCAGCAGCCCGGCTAACTATGGCTACACCTTC.

The J gene is TRBJ1-2, the V gene TRBV19, with a tentative D call TRBD1 (5 bases). The CDR3 is 14 amino acids. The V end lost 5 bases, the J end lost 1 base, and 11 bases lay between the germline ends. Looked up from germline, CDR1 is LNHDA and CDR2 is SQIVND (reference sequence). CDR3 sequence: CASSFGHRNYGYTF. The CDR3 DNA reads as TGTGCCAGTAGTTTCGGACACCGTAACTATGGCTACACCTTC. Variable domain in full (rest from reference TRBV19 and TRBJ1-2): DGGITQSPKYLFRKEGQNVTLSCEQNLNHDAMYWYRQDPGQGLRLIYYSQIVNDFQKGDIAEGYSVSREKKESFPLTVTSAQKNPTAFYLCASSFGHRNYGYTFGSGTRLTVV.

The V and J genes are TRBV7-2 and TRBJ2-5, with 11 positions matching TRBD1. This CDR3 comprises 15 residues. V trimming: 2 bases; J trimming: 7 bases; junction bases outside the gene matches: 6. Germline-derived CDR1 and CDR2 are SGHTA and FQGNSA. The CDR3 reads CASSLSPGQGVTQYF. The CDR3 DNA reads as TGTGCCAGCAGCTTAAGCCCGGGACAGGGGGTGACCCAGTACTTC.

The gene calls are TRBV12-5 and TRBJ1-1, with D hard to call. The germline V and J ends were trimmed by 7 bases and 3 bases, with 9 bases remaining between them. CDR3 size: 12 residues. Germline V gene data show CDR1 as LGHNT and CDR2 as FRNRAP. The CDR3 loop reads CASAQRDTEAFF. CDR3 DNA: TGTGCTAGTGCCCAGAGGGACACTGAAGCTTTCTTT.

J is TRBJ2-3 and V is TRBV7-9, with TRBD2 matching over 10 bases. The V gene end was trimmed by 5 bases and the J gene end by 1 base; junction bases not matched to a gene: 6. The CDR3 runs to 16 residues. Germline-derived CDR1 and CDR2 are SEHNR and FQNEAQ (reference sequence). The CDR3 nucleotides are TGTGCCAGCAGCGTTTCACTAGCGGGACGCACAGATACGCAGTATTTT. As protein: CASSVSLAGRTDTQYF.

This chain connects TRBV2 to TRBJ1-1, with D tentatively TRBD1 (5 bases). Between the trimmed V and J ends, which lost 1 base and 1 base, there was a span of 7 bases. CDR1 and CDR2 from the germline V gene are SNHLY and FYNNEI. The CDR3 has 14 residues. This CDR3 reads CASSEERGNTEAFF. CDR3 nucleotide sequence: TGTGCCAGCAGTGAAGAAAGGGGGAACACTGAAGCTTTCTTT.

This chain links TRBV7-8 with TRBJ2-7, with D tentatively TRBD2 (6 bases). The CDR3 is 14 residues long. The V end lost 0 bases, the J end lost 6 bases, and 12 bases lay between the germline ends. Germline assignment: CDR1 SGHVS and CDR2 FQNEAQ. CDR3 nucleotides: TGTGCCAGCAGCTTAGCGTTGGCGGGGTCCGAGCAGTACTTC. It codes for CASSLALAGSEQYF. Complete variable domain (other parts from reference TRBV7-8 and TRBJ2-7): GAGVSQSPRYKVAKRGQDVALRCDPISGHVSLFWYQQALGQGPEFLTYFQNEAQLDKSGLPSDRFFAERPEGSVSTLKIQRTQQEDSAVYLCASSLALAGSEQYFGPGTRLTVT.

The gene calls are TRBV7-9 and TRBJ1-6; 7 bases are a match to TRBD1. The junction had 6 bases not matched to a gene; V was cut back by 5 bases and J by 8 bases. The CDR3 runs to 14 residues. The germline V gene encodes CDR1 SEHNR and CDR2 FQNEAQ (reference sequence). Here the CDR3 DNA reads TGTGCCAGCAGCCAACAGGGGCGTCATTCACCCCTCCACTTT. It encodes CASSQQGRHSPLHF.

This clone was detected a few times. The chain is built from TRBV5-6 and TRBJ1-2; tentative D call: TRBD1 (5 bases). Germline V gene sequence: CDR1 SGHDT, CDR2 YYEEEE. With 4 bases removed from V and 8 bases from J, the gap between germline ends came to 18 bases. The CDR3 covers 14 residues. The CDR3 sequence is CASSPMRGIGGYTF. The CDR3 DNA reads as TGTGCCAGCAGCCCGATGCGGGGGATAGGAGGCTACACCTTC.

In this sample, this clone turned up a few times. The CDR3 DNA follows: TGTGCCAGCAGCTTAGGAAGGTTCGGGACTGAAGCTTTCTTT. It yields the protein CASSLGRFGTEAFF. The V gene is TRBV9, the J gene TRBJ1-1, with no clear D. Germline CDR1 is SGDLS and CDR2 is YYNGEE. The CDR3 runs to 14 residues. Deletions cut 4 bases from V and 5 bases from J, with 15 bases between.